This T cell receptor (beta chain) was sequenced in a study of blood T cell repertoires in COVID-19. This clone was seen only once. Between the trimmed V and J ends, which lost 2 bases and 5 bases, there was a span of 9 bases. Germline CDR1 is MNHEY and CDR2 is SVGAGI. The CDR3 extends over 14 amino acids. Some clones are missing from TCRdb's copy, which holds only in-frame ones; the method was immunoSEQ multiplex PCR. The sample carries roughly 280,000 clones, approximately 90% recorded once. The rearrangement uses TRBV6-5 and TRBJ2-2, with D perhaps matching TRBD2 (6 bases). Sequenced input: peripheral blood. This TCR came from a man aged 18 to 29 with active or convalescent COVID-19. The CDR3 sequence is CASSYGTRTGELFF. The CDR3 bases are TGTGCCAGCAGTTACGGGACTCGGACCGGGGAGCTGTTTTTT.